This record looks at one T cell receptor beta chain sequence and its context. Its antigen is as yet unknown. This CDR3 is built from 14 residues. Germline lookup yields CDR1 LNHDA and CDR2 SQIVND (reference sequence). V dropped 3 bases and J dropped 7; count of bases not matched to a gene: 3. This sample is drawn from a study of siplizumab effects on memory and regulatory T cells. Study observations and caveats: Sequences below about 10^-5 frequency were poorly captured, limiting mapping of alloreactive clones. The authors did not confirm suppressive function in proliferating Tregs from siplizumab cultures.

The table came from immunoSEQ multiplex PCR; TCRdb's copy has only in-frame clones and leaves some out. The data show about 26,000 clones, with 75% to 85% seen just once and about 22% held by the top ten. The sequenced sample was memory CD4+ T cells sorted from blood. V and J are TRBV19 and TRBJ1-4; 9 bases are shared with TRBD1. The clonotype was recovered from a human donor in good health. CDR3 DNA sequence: TGTGCCAGTAGTATTGGGACAGGGAGTGAAAAACTGTTTTTT. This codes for CASSIGTGSEKLFF.